This record looks at one T cell receptor (beta chain) sequence and its context. Relative to the germline gene, one junction end is altered; a read error may explain this. The CDR3 is 16 amino acids. Per germline, CDR1 SSHAT and CDR2 FNYEAQ (reference sequence). The sample belongs to a study of blood T cell repertoires in COVID-19. Across the whole study: COVID-19 samples, acute and convalescent, were from the United States, Italy and Spain. The cDNA or gDNA used as material had been derived from T cells, B-cell-depleted T cells, or PBMCs.

In the authors' workflow: Estimation of nucleated cell counts relied on the amplification of reference gene primers. Produced via immunoSEQ multiplex PCR; TCRdb's table is partial and in-frame only. V and J calls and clone size come straight from that table; D and trimming were deduced from the DNA. The sample yields more than 13,000 clones, less than 90% seen once. The chain employs TRBV7-7 and TRBJ2-2; 9 bases fit TRBD2. This TCR came from a man aged 45-65 years with active COVID-19. The sequenced sample consisted of peripheral blood. The CDR3 loop reads CASSRTGTSSIGELFF. The CDR3 DNA reads as TGTGCTAGCAGCCGAACCGGGACTAGCTCAATCGGGGAGCTGTTTTTT.